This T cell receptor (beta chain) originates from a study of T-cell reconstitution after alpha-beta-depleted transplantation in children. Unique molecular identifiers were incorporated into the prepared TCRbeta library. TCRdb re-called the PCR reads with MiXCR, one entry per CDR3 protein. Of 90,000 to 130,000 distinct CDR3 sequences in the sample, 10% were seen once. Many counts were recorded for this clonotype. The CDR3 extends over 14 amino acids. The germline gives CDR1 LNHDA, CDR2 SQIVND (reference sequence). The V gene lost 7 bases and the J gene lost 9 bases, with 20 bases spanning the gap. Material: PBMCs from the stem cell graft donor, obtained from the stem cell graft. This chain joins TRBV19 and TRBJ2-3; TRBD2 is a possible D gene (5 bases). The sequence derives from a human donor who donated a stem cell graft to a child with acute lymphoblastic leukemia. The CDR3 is CASIGNLDLRTQYF. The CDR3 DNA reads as TGTGCCAGTATCGGGAACCTAGATCTCCGGACGCAGTATTTT.